This T cell receptor beta chain stems from a study of T-cell memory formation after mild COVID-19 (dated by TCRdb to about 2021). Study-wide context: TCR sequence clusters from the two donors were found to be largely donor specific. Longitudinal TCRalpha and TCRbeta repertoire sequencing tracked T-cell clones expanding and contracting after mild COVID-19 in two donors. The cohort comprised two young, previously healthy adult volunteers, one female and one male. General findings and caveats noted by the study authors: Whether the second-wave clones peaking on day 37 were SARS-CoV-2 specific was not confirmed. The detection of some responding clones in pre-infection memory suggests that pre-existing cross-reactive memory T cells joined the SARS-CoV-2 response. Balanced CD4/CD8 phenotypes were observed for clones contracting from day 15 to 85, whereas a bias towards CD4+ was observed for a second wave of clones expanding from day 15 to 37. Contracting CD4+ clones were located mainly in the CM and EM memory subsets, whereas CD8+ clones were found to be enriched in EMRA. Only a couple of mild cases were covered by the study, and larger cohorts that include severe cases with pre-infection samples were considered necessary.

A distance of 5 bases separates the germline ends of V and J, which lose 4 bases and 7 bases respectively. Per the germline V gene, MNHEY is the CDR1 and SVGEGT is the CDR2. The CDR3 starts with the cysteine, ends with the phenylalanine, and has 11 residues. Of the read, only the CDR3 DNA is kept; its 33 bases are in frame from base 1. Ficoll-Paque density gradient centrifugation was the method used to isolate PBMCs. Of note for this clonotype: No cognate antigen has been identified for it. Base qualities are not recorded, but no much larger clone differs from it by a single base.

The data were produced on an Illumina NovaSeq 6000. TCRalpha and TCRbeta cDNA libraries were constructed by 5'RACE with constant-segment primers, with sample barcodes and unique molecular identifiers being introduced. Trizol reagent was used to extract RNA from every sample. The libraries were amplified in two PCR steps, and the second step added a second sample barcode and Illumina TruSeq adapters. Sequencing of the libraries was done on an Illumina NovaSeq, producing 2 x 150 bp paired-end reads. The original pipeline was this. With migec v1.2.7, reads were demultiplexed and then collapsed into UMI-guided consensus sequences. Using mixcr v2.1.11, the UMI consensuses were aligned to TRA and TRB V and J templates and assembled into clonotypes. Clonotypes were classified as expanded or contracted when called significant by both edgeR and NoisET, with noise models trained on biological replicates. edgeR calls used a false discovery rate-adjusted p below 0.01 and a log2 fold-change threshold of 1. As an exploratory analysis of dynamics, max-normalized trajectories of the 1000 most abundant clonotypes were examined by PCA with hierarchical clustering. The CD4 or CD8 phenotype of responding clones was assigned using the separately sequenced CD4+ and CD8+ repertoires. The public sequencing data were trimmed at Q25 with fastp and processed into clonotypes with MiXCR by TCRdb, which kept only in-frame beta chains. Entries are consolidated by CDR3 protein sequence, retaining the most common genes and DNA. The V and J calls reflect TCRdb's pipeline rather than the authors' work. The sample table holds about 340,000 distinct CDR3 sequences, of which about a sixth were seen once. The top ten constitute about a fifth of the sample.

This receptor was obtained from a man between 18 and 29 years old who had mild COVID-19 (a few samples of this study predate the infection). The sample titles of this study are shuffled in the database, so cell type and time point are left out; the donor was told from shared clones. Input material: PBMCs or a T cell subset sorted from them (not recorded which). Rearrangement joined TRBV6-2 or TRBV6-3 to TRBJ2-1; the D gene identity is not certain. The CDR3 protein is CASSFANEQFF. Read as DNA, the sequence is TGTGCCAGCAGTTTCGCTAATGAGCAGTTCTTC.